These 25 T cell receptor beta chains share one sample of origin, sequenced in a study of beta chain features in type 1 diabetes. These TCRs' antigens remain unknown. Expressed TCRB transcripts were sequenced after all isolated RNA was converted to cDNA. The repertoire was sequenced with immunoSEQ multiplex PCR; TCRdb's copy has only in-frame clones and lacks some. Of 50,000 or so clones listed, 35% to 50% are singletons. Study-wide findings and caveats: Shortening that was moderate but significant affected the TCRB CDR3s of Type 1 diabetes patients in all four CD4+ subsets.

Sequenced: Tregs from blood. The receptors stem from a young man with type 1 diabetes.

This clone occurred a few times. J is TRBJ2-1 and V is TRBV5-4; TRBD2 matches 8 bases. The junction had 14 bases not matched to a gene; V was cut back by 5 bases and J by 10 bases. Germline assignment: CDR1 SGHNT and CDR2 YYREEE (reference sequence). The CDR3 has 15 amino acids. The CDR3 is CASSLSGIGSWEQFF. The DNA for the CDR3 is TGTGCCAGCAGTCTTAGCGGGATAGGGTCATGGGAGCAGTTCTTC.

The chain links TRBV5-1 to TRBJ1-2; D gene ambiguous. V lost 0 bases and J 4 bases, leaving 13 bases between the germline ends. This CDR3 comprises 15 residues. Germline V gene sequence: CDR1 SGHRS, CDR2 YFSETQ. CDR3 residues: CASSLDPLGSYGYTF. The CDR3 DNA sequence: TGCGCCAGCAGCTTGGACCCCTTAGGGAGCTATGGCTACACCTTC. Full variable domain (missing parts from reference TRBV5-1 and TRBJ1-2): KAGVTQTPRYLIKTRGQQVTLSCSPISGHRSVSWYQQTPGQGLQFLFEYFSETQRNKGNFPGRFSGRQFSNSRSEMNVSTLELGDSALYLCASSLDPLGSYGYTFGSGTRLTVV.

This CDR3 is CASSWRAPDTQYF. The CDR3 DNA reads TGCGCCAGCAGCTGGCGGGCCCCCGATACGCAGTATTTT. The chain has TRBV4-1 and TRBJ2-3; D may be TRBD2 (5 bases). Trimming cost V 5 bases and J 6 bases, with 12 bases left between them. The CDR3 sequence is 13 residues long. The V gene's germline CDR1 is MGHRA and CDR2 YSYEKL.

The genes are TRBV5-6 and TRBJ1-1, with a tentative D call TRBD1 (5 bases). The CDR3 is 18 amino acids. In germline, CDR1 is SGHDT, CDR2 YYEEEE. Trimming pared 4 bases from V and 5 bases from J, leaving 27 bases between. The CDR3 protein is CASSANYMPDSYRTEAFF. Here the CDR3 DNA reads TGTGCCAGCAGCGCCAACTATATGCCTGACAGTTATCGGACTGAAGCTTTCTTT.

A few counts support this clone. The chain links TRBV30 to TRBJ2-7; TRBD2 matches at 10 bases. This CDR3 spans 18 amino acids. Unmatched junction bases numbered 18, after V lost 4 bases and J lost 3 bases. Germline V gene data show CDR1 as GTSNPN and CDR2 as SVGIG (reference sequence). The CDR3 nucleotides read TGTGCCTGGATTCTAAACGCGGGGACTAGCGAATTAGACTACGAGCAGTACTTC. Its translation is CAWILNAGTSELDYEQYF.

The count of this clone is one. The chain joins TRBV2 to TRBJ2-2, with 10 positions matching TRBD2. V shed 6 bases, J shed 4 bases, and the junction held 8 bases outside the gene matches. In germline, CDR1 is SNHLY, CDR2 FYNNEI. This CDR3 contains 16 residues. The DNA of the CDR3 is TGTGCCAGCAGACCGCTAGCGGGAGTTTCCACCGGGGAGCTGTTTTTT. Translated, it gives CASRPLAGVSTGELFF.

V gene TRBV7-2 combines with J gene TRBJ1-4; TRBD1 might be the D (5 bases). V dropped 2 bases and J dropped 6 bases, with 13 bases sitting between them. The CDR3 has 15 residues. Germline CDR1 and CDR2: SGHTA and FQGNSA. The CDR3 DNA reads as TGTGCCAGCAGCTTAACCGGGGCGGGGTATGAAAAACTGTTTTTT. The encoded protein is CASSLTGAGYEKLFF.

The chain couples TRBV7-2 to TRBJ2-5; 7 positions match TRBD1. Judging by the DNA end, TRBJ2-7 fits better; the J call may be wrong. In germline, CDR1 is SGHTA, CDR2 FQGNSA. The CDR3 has 16 residues. The CDR3 is CASSLDGRQGIYEQYF. CDR3 nucleotides: TGTGCCAGCAGCCTCGATGGCAGACAGGGTATCTACGAGCAGTACTTC.

This chain connects TRBV29-1 to TRBJ1-1; no clear D. In germline, CDR1 is SQVTM, CDR2 ANQGSEA. The CDR3 runs to 16 residues. Trimming cost V 4 bases and J 0 bases, with 18 bases left between them. The DNA for the CDR3 is TGCAGCGTTGGCGGGGAACGAAAACGCATGAACACTGAAGCTTTCTTT. Its translation is CSVGGERKRMNTEAFF.

This chain's CDR3 is CASSRGLGRGYGYTF. The CDR3, as DNA: TGTGCCAGCAGTAGGGGGTTGGGGAGGGGATATGGCTACACCTTC. V usage is TRBV6-5 and J usage is TRBJ1-2, with D perhaps TRBD1 (6 bases). Trimming removed 5 bases at V and 5 bases at J, with 18 bases between. This CDR3 spans 15 amino acids. Germline CDR1 MNHEY, CDR2 SVGAGI.

This clone was found once. The chain couples TRBV5-5 to TRBJ1-5; 7 bases are shared with TRBD1. With V trimmed by 0 bases and J by 5 bases, 2 bases remained unmatched. This CDR3 has 14 residues. Germline lookup yields CDR1 SGHKS and CDR2 YYEKEE (reference sequence). CDR3 in DNA: TGTGCCAGCAGCTTGGCAGGGGGTCATCAGCCCCAGCATTTT. Protein: CASSLAGGHQPQHF.

This chain uses TRBV9 with TRBJ1-6; 8 bases line up with TRBD1. Trimming took 4 bases from V and 4 from J; bases not matched to a gene: 7. Per germline, CDR1 SGDLS and CDR2 YYNGEE. This CDR3 is 16 amino acids long. The CDR3 DNA reads as TGTGCCAGCAGCCCCGGAGGACAGGGATATAATTCACCCCTCCACTTT. It codes for CASSPGGQGYNSPLHF. The whole variable domain, remainder taken from reference TRBV9 and TRBJ1-6, is DSGVTQTPKHLITATGQRVTLRCSPRSGDLSVYWYQQSLDQGLQFLIQYYNGEERAKGNILERFSAQQFPDLHSELNLSSLELGDSALYFCASSPGGQGYNSPLHFGNGTRLTVT.

This clone showed up just a few times. The chain has TRBV15 and TRBJ2-1, with 7 nucleotides matching TRBD2. The germline gives CDR1 LNHNV, CDR2 YYDKDF (reference sequence). Unmatched junction bases numbered 11, after V lost 0 bases and J lost 0 bases. This CDR3 region has 19 residues. CDR3 loop: CATSRDAPHGGSSYNEQFF. CDR3 DNA sequence: TGTGCCACCAGCAGAGATGCCCCCCACGGCGGGAGCTCCTACAATGAGCAGTTCTTC.

The gene calls are TRBV9 and TRBJ2-1, with TRBD2 matching 9 bases. V dropped 4 bases and J dropped 9; count of bases not matched to a gene: 14. CDR1 is SGDLS, CDR2 YYNGEE, per germline. CDR3 length: 16 residues. The DNA of the CDR3 is TGTGCCAGCAGCTACGGTTTAGCGGGAGTTTTCCCTGAGCAGTTCTTC. Protein product: CASSYGLAGVFPEQFF.

The genes are TRBV7-2 and TRBJ2-4, with 9 bases lining up with TRBD1. J lost 8 bases, V lost 8 bases, and 7 bases had no gene match. The germline V gene encodes CDR1 SGHTA and CDR2 FQGNSA. The CDR3 is 13 residues long. The CDR3 loop reads CASQGQGKDIQYF. CDR3 nucleotides: TGTGCCAGCCAAGGACAGGGGAAAGACATTCAGTACTTC.

The chain joins TRBV28 to TRBJ2-3; a possible D gene is TRBD1 (5 bases). With 3 bases removed from V and 3 bases from J, the gap between germline ends came to 16 bases. Germline V gene sequence: CDR1 MDHEN, CDR2 SYDVKM. The CDR3 runs 16 residues. The CDR3 bases are TGTGCCAGCAGTTTGGTACAAGTAAGGGGAACAGATACGCAGTATTTT. As protein: CASSLVQVRGTDTQYF.

This sequence joins TRBV6-1 and TRBJ2-1; TRBD2 is a possible D gene (5 bases). V was trimmed by 8 bases and J by 5 bases, leaving 13 bases between them. Germline CDR1 MNHNS, CDR2 SASEGT. The CDR3 loop spans 13 amino acids. CDR3 coding DNA: TGTGCCAGCGCGGACTGGAGGCACAATGAGCAGTTCTTC. This codes for CASADWRHNEQFF.

This clone was counted a few times. The chain combines TRBV29-1 with TRBJ1-1; the D gene is possibly TRBD1 (6 bases). Germline V lookup: CDR1 SQVTM, CDR2 ANQGSEA. This CDR3 comprises 14 residues. V lost 6 bases to trimming and J lost 3 bases, with 17 bases between them. The chain's CDR3 is CSVGRGGRDTEAFF. CDR3 nucleotides: TGCAGCGTCGGGCGGGGGGGCAGGGACACTGAAGCTTTCTTT. The full variable domain, completed using reference TRBV29-1 and TRBJ1-1, is SAVISQKPSRDICQRGTSLTIQCQVDSQVTMMFWYRQQPGQSLTLIATANQGSEATYESGFVIDKFPISRPNLTFSTLTVSNMSPEDSSIYLCSVGRGGRDTEAFFGQGTRLTVV.

This clone has a handful of counts. The chain couples TRBV2 to TRBJ2-1; D is perhaps TRBD1 (6 bases). The V end lost 10 bases, the J end lost 10 bases, and 20 bases lay between the germline ends. This CDR3 is built from 13 residues. CDR1 is SNHLY and CDR2 is FYNNEI in the germline V gene. For the CDR3, the DNA is TGTGCCACAGGCTACGCGCCGAGGGGGGAGCAGTTCTTC. Protein sequence: CATGYAPRGEQFF.

CDR3 sequence: CASSPPGTQYF. The CDR3 DNA sequence: TGTGCCAGCTCACCCCCGGGTACGCAGTATTTT. This sequence joins TRBV18 and TRBJ2-3; D is undetermined. Germline-derived CDR1 and CDR2 are KGHSH and LQKENI. CDR3 length: 11 residues. With 3 bases removed from V and 8 bases from J, the gap between germline ends came to 6 bases.

This clone has only one observation. The J gene is TRBJ1-5, the V gene TRBV6-6; the D is unclear. CDR3 size: 11 residues. Germline V gene lookup returns CDR1 MNHNY and CDR2 SVGAGI (reference sequence). Trimming shortened V by 6 bases and J by 4 bases, and 4 bases separated the two germline ends. The CDR3 DNA sequence: TGTGCCAGCAGCCCGAATCAGCCCCAGCATTTT. It is translated as CASSPNQPQHF.

This clone was seen a handful of times. The chain employs TRBV5-4 and TRBJ1-1, with unresolved D. CDR1 and CDR2 (germline): SGHNT, YYREEE (reference sequence). Trimming cost V 5 bases and J 4 bases, with 12 bases left between them. This CDR3 has 13 amino acids. The CDR3 reads CASRPASGTEAFF. For the CDR3, the DNA is TGTGCCAGCAGACCTGCTTCGGGCACTGAAGCTTTCTTT.

The J gene is TRBJ2-3, the V gene TRBV14; 14 bases agree with TRBD2. Germline CDR1 SGHDN, CDR2 FVKESK. This CDR3 spans 17 amino acids. The V gene end was trimmed by 5 bases and the J gene end by 4 bases; junction bases not matched to a gene: 8. The CDR3 region has the DNA TGTGCCAGCAGCTATAGACTAGCGGGAGGGCCCGCAGATACGCAGTATTTT. Amino acids: CASSYRLAGGPADTQYF.

J is TRBJ2-6 and V is TRBV28; 8 bases line up with TRBD1. Germline CDR1 reads MDHEN; CDR2 reads SYDVKM. J lost 1 base, V lost 3 bases, and 8 bases had no gene match. The CDR3 has 18 amino acids. DNA of the CDR3: TGTGCCAGCAGTTTCCCCATGGACAGGGCTTCTGGGGCCAACGTCCTGACTTTC. Amino acids: CASSFPMDRASGANVLTF. Based on the CDR3 plus reference TRBV28 and TRBJ2-6, the full variable domain is DVKVTQSSRYLVKRTGEKVFLECVQDMDHENMFWYRQDPGLGLRLIYFSYDVKMKEKGDIPEGYSVSREKKERFSLILESASTNQTSMYLCASSFPMDRASGANVLTFGAGSRLTVL.

The chain links TRBV7-9 to TRBJ2-2; no reliable D call. V was pared by 5 bases and J by 2 bases, with 9 bases between. The CDR3 runs 14 residues. Germline CDR1 reads SEHNR; CDR2 reads FQNEAQ (reference sequence). CDR3 nucleotides: TGTGCCAGCAGCCCCGACATAAACACCGGGGAGCTGTTTTTT. It translates to CASSPDINTGELFF.